This T cell receptor beta chain was recorded in a study of T cells in Graves' hyperthyroidism and ophthalmopathy. As for the study in general: Any treatment followed the collection of peripheral blood at initial diagnosis.

From germline, CDR1 is MNHNS and CDR2 SASEGT. Losses at the gene ends were 5 bases for V and 8 bases for J; bases not matched to a gene: 7. This CDR3 comprises 14 residues. Amplification of TCR beta CDR3 regions was performed using RNA transcripts as template. HTBI primers were employed in a first-round RT-PCR of the TCR CDR3. TCRdb recomputed calls from the multiplex PCR reads with MiXCR, one row per CDR3 protein. The sample holds 300,000 to 450,000 distinct CDR3 sequences, about 14% seen once. Sequenced sample: blood. The J gene is TRBJ1-3, the V gene TRBV6-1; 9 bases fit TRBD1. The source of this sequence is a woman aged 30 to 39 with Graves' ophthalmopathy. The CDR3 region is CASSPYRGPDTIYF. The CDR3 nucleotides are TGTGCCAGCAGTCCCTACAGGGGGCCGGACACCATATATTTT.